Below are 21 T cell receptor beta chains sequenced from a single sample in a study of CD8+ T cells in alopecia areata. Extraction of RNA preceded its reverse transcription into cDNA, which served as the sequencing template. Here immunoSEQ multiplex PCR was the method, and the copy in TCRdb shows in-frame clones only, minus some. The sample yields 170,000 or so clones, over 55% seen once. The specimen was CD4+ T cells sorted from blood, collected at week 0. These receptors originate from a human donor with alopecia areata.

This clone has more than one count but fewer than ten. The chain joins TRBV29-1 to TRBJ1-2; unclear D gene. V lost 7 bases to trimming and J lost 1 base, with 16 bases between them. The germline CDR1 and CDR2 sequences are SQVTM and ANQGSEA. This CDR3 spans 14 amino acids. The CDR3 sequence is CSAQVREVNYGYTF. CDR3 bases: TGCAGCGCTCAAGTTAGGGAGGTTAACTATGGCTACACCTTC.

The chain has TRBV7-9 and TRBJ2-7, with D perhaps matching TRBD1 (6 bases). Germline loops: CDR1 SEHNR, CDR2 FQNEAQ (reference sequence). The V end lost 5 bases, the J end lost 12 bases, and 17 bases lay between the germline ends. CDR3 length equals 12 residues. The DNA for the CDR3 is TGTGCCAGCAGCCCCCTGGGGGACAAGCTGTACTTC. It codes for CASSPLGDKLYF.

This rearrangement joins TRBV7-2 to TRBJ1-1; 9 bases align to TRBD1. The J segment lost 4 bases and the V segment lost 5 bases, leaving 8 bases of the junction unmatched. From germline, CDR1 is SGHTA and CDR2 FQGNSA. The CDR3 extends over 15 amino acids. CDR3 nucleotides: TGTGCCAGCAGCGTCATGACAGGGGGTGGCACTGAAGCTTTCTTT. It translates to CASSVMTGGGTEAFF.

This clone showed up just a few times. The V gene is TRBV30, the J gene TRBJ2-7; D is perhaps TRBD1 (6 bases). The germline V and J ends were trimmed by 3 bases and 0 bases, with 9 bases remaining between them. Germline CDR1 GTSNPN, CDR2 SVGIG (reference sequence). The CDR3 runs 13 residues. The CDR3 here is CAWRDRLSYEQYF. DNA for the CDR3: TGTGCCTGGAGGGACAGACTCTCCTACGAGCAGTACTTC.

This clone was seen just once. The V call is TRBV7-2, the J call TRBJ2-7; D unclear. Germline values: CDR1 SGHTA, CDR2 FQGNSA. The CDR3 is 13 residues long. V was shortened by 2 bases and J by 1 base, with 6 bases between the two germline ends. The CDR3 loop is CASSLIRSYEQYF. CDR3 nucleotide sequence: TGTGCCAGCAGCTTAATCCGGTCCTACGAGCAGTACTTC.

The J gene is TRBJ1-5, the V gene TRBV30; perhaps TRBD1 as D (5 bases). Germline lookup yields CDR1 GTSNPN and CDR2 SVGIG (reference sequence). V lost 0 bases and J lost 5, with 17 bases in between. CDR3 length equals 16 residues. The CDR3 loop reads CAWSVRGFGADQPQHF. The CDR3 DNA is TGTGCCTGGAGTGTACGGGGCTTTGGGGCCGATCAGCCCCAGCATTTT.

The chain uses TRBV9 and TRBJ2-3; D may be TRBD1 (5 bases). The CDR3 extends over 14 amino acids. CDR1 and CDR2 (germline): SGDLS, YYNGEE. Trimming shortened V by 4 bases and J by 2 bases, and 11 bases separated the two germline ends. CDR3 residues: CASSLRQSTDTQYF. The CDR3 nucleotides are TGTGCCAGCAGCCTTCGACAGTCCACAGATACGCAGTATTTT.

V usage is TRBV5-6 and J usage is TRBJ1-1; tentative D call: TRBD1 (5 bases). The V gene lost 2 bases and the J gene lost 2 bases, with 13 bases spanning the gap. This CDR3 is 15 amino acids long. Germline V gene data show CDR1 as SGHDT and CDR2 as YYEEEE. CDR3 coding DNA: TGTGCCAGCAGCTTTGTGGGAACAGGTAACACTGAAGCTTTCTTT. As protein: CASSFVGTGNTEAFF.

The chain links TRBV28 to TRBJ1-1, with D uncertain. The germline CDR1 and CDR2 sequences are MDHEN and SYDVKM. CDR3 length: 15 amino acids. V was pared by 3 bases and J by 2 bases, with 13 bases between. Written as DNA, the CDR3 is TGTGCCAGCAGTTTGTGGATAACACTAAACACTGAAGCTTTCTTT. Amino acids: CASSLWITLNTEAFF.

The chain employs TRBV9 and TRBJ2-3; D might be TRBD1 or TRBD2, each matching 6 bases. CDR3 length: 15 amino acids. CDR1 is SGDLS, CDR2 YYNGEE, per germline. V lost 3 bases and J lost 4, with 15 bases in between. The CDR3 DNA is TGTGCCAGCAGCGCCGCTTGGGGGGCTGCAGATACGCAGTATTTT. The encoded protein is CASSAAWGAADTQYF.

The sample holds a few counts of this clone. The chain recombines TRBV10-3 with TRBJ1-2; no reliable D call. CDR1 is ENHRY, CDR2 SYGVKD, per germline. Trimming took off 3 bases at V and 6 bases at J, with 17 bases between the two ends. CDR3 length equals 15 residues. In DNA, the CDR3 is TGTGCCATCAGTGAAAGTGCGTGGGGTACGGATGGCTACACCTTC. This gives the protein CAISESAWGTDGYTF.

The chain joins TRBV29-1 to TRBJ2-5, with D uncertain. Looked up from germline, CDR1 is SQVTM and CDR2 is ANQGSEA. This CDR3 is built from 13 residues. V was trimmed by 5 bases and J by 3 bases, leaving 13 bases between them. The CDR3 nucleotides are TGCAGCGTTTCCCACTACGCCAAAGAGACCCAGTACTTC. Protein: CSVSHYAKETQYF.

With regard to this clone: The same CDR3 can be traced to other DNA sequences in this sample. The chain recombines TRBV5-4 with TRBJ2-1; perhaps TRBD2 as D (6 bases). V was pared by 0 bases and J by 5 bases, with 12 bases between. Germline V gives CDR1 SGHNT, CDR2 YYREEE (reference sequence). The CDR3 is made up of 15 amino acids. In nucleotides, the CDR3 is TGTGCCAGCAGCTTGGCGTCGCGGGGAGACAATGAGCAGTTCTTC. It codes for CASSLASRGDNEQFF.

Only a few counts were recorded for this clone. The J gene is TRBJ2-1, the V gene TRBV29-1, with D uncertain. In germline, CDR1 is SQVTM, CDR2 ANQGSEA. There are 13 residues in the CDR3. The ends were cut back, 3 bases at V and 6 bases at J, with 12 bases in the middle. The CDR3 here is CSVEKAWGNEQFF. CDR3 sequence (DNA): TGCAGCGTTGAGAAAGCCTGGGGCAATGAGCAGTTCTTC.

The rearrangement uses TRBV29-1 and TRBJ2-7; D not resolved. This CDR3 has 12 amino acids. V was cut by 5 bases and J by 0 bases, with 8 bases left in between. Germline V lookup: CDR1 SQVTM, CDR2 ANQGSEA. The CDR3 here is CSVRRGSYEQYF. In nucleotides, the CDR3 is TGCAGCGTTCGGAGAGGCTCCTACGAGCAGTACTTC.

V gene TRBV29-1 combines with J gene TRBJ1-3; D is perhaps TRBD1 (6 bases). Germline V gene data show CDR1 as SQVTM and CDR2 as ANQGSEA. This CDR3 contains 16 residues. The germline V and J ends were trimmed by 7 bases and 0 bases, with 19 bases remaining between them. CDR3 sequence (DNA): TGCAGCGCCCTATTCCGAGGACAGCACTCTGGAAACACCATATATTTT. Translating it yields CSALFRGQHSGNTIYF.

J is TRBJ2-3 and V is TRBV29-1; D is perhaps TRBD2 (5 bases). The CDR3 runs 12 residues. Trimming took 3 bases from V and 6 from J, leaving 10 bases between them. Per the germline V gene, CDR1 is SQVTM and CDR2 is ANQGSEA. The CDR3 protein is CSVDEGVDTQYF. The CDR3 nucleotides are TGCAGCGTTGATGAGGGCGTGGATACGCAGTATTTT.

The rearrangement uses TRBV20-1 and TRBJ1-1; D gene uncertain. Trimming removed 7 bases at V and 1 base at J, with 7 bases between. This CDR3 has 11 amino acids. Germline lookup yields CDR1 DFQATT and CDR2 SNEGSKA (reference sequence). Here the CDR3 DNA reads TGCAGTGGCAGGCAGAACACTGAAGCTTTCTTT. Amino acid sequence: CSGRQNTEAFF.

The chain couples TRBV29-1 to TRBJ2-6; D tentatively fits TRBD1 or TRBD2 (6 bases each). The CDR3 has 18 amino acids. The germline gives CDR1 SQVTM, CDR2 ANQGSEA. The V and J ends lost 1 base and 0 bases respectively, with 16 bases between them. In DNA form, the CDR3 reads TGCAGCGTTGAAGGGTTGGGGTCGGGGGCCTCTGGGGCCAACGTCCTGACTTTC. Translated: CSVEGLGSGASGANVLTF.

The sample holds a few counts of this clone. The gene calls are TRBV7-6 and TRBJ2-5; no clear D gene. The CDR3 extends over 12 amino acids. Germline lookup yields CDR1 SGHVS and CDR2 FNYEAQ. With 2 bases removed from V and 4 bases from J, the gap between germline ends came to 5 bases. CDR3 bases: TGTGCCAGCAGCTTATTGAGAGAGACCCAGTACTTC. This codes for CASSLLRETQYF.

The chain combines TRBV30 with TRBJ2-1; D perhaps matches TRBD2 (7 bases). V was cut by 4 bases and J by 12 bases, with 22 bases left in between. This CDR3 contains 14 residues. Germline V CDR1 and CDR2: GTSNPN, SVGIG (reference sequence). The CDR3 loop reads CAWKLRGGAIGQFF. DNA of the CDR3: TGTGCCTGGAAGCTTAGGGGGGGAGCCATCGGGCAGTTCTTC.